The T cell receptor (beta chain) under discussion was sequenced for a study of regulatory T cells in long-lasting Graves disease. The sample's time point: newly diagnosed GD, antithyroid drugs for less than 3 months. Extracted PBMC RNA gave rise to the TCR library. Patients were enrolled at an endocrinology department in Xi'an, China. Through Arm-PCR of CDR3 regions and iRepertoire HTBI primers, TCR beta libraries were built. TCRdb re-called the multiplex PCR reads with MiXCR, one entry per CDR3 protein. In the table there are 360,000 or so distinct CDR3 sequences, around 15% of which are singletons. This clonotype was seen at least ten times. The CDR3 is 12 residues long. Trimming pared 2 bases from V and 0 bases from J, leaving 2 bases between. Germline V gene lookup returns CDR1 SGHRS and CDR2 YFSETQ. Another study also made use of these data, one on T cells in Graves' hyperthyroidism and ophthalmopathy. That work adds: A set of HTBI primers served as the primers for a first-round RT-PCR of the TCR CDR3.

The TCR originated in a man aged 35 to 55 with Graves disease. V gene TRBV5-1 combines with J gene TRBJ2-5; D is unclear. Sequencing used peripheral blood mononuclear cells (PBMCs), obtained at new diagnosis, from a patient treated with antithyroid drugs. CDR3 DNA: TGCGCCAGCAGCTTTTACCAAGAGACCCAGTACTTC. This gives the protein CASSFYQETQYF.